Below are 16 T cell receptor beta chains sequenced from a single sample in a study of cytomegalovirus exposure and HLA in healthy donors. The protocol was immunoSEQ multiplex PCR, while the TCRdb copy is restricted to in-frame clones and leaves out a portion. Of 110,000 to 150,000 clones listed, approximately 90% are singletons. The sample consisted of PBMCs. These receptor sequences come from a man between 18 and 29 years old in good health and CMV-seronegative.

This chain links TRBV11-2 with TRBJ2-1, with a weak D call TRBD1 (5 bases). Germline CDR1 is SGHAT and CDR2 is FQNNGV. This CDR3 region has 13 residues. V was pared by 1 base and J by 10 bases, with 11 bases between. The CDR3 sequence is CASSLGLGQEQFF. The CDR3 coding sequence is TGTGCCAGCAGCTTAGGTCTGGGGCAGGAGCAGTTCTTC. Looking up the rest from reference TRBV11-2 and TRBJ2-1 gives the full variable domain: EAGVAQSPRYKIIEKRQSVAFWCNPISGHATLYWYQQILGQGPKLLIQFQNNGVVDDSQLPKDRFSAERLKGVDSTLKIQPAKLEDSAVYLCASSLGLGQEQFFGPGTRLTVL.

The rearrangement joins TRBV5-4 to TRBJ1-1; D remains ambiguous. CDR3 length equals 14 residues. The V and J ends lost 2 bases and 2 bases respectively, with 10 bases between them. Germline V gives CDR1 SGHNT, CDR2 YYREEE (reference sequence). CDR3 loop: CASSFSGANTEAFF. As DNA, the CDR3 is TGTGCCAGCAGCTTTTCCGGAGCCAACACTGAAGCTTTCTTT.

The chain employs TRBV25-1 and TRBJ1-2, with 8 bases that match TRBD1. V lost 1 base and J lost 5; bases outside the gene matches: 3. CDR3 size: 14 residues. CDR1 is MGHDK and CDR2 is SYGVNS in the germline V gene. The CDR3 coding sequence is TGTGCCAGCAGTGAATTTGGACAGGGTTATGGCTACACCTTC. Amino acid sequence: CASSEFGQGYGYTF.

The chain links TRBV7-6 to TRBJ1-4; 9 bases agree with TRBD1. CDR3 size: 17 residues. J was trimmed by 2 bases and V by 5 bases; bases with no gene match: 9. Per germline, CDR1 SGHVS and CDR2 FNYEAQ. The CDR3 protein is CASSKLTGGSTNEKLFF. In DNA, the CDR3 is TGTGCCAGCAGCAAGCTGACAGGGGGTTCGACTAATGAAAAACTGTTTTTT.

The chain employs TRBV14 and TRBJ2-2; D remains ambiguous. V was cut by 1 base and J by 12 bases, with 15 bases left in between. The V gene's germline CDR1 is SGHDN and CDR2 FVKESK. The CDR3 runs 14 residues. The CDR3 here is CASSQGYGTTKLFF. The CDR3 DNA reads TGTGCCAGCAGCCAAGGGTACGGAACCACTAAGCTGTTTTTT. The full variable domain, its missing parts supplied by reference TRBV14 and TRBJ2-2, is EAGVTQFPSHSVIEKGQTVTLRCDPISGHDNLYWYRRVMGKEIKFLLHFVKESKQDESGMPNNRFLAERTGGTYSTLKVQPAELEDSGVYFCASSQGYGTTKLFFGEGSRLTVL.

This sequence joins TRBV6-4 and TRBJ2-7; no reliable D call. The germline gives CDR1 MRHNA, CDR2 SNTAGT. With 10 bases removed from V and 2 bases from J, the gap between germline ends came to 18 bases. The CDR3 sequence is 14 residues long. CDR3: CAIPTLNCAYEQYV. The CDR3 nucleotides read TGTGCCATCCCGACTCTCAATTGTGCCTACGAGCAGTACGTC.

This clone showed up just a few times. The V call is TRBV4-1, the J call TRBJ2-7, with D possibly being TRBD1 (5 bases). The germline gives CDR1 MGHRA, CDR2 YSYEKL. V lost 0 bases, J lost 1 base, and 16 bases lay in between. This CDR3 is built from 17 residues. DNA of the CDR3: TGCGCCAGCAGCCAAGACCCTGATACAGGAGTATCCTACGAGCAGTACTTC. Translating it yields CASSQDPDTGVSYEQYF.

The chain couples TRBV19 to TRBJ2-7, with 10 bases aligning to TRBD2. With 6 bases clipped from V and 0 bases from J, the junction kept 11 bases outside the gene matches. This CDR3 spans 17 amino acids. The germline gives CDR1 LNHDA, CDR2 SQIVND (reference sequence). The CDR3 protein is CASSPLTSGASSYEQYF. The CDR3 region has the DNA TGTGCCAGTAGCCCGCTCACTAGCGGGGCTTCCTCCTACGAGCAGTACTTC.

CDR3 protein: CASSPGPGQDNNEQFF. Written as DNA, the CDR3 is TGTGCCAGCAGCCCTGGGCCGGGACAGGATAACAATGAGCAGTTCTTC. This rearrangement joins TRBV5-4 to TRBJ2-1; 8 bases match TRBD1. The CDR3 runs to 16 residues. CDR1 and CDR2 from the germline V gene are SGHNT and YYREEE (reference sequence). J gave up 5 bases and V 4 bases, and 11 bases lay outside the gene matches.

For the CDR3, the DNA is TGTGCCAGCTCACCACGGCCGAGCACCTCACAGGGTCCAGATACGCAGTATTTT. The encoded protein is CASSPRPSTSQGPDTQYF. The rearrangement joins TRBV18 to TRBJ2-3, with D perhaps matching TRBD1 (6 bases). Germline V gene data show CDR1 as KGHSH and CDR2 as LQKENI. The CDR3 contains 18 residues. V lost 1 base and J 4 bases, leaving 21 bases between the germline ends. Using reference TRBV18 and TRBJ2-3 for the parts outside the CDR3, the full variable domain is NAGVMQNPRHLVRRRGQEARLRCSPMKGHSHVYWYRQLPEEGLKFMVYLQKENIIDESGMPKERFSAEFPKEGPSILRIQQVVRGDSAAYFCASSPRPSTSQGPDTQYFGPGTRLTVL.

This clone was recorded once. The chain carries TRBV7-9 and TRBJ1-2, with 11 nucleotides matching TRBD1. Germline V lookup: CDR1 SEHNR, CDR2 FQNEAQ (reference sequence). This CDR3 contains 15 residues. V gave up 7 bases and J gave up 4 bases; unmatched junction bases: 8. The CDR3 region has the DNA TGTGCCAGCAATCCCGGACAGGGGGCCATCTATGGCTACACCTTC. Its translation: CASNPGQGAIYGYTF.

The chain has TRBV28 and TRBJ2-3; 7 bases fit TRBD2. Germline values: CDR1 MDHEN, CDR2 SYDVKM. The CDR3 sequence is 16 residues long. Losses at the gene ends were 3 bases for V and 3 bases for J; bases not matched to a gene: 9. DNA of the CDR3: TGTGCCAGCAGTTTCGGGGGAGGGTCTCGGACAGATACGCAGTATTTT. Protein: CASSFGGGSRTDTQYF. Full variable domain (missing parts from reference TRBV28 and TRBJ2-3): DVKVTQSSRYLVKRTGEKVFLECVQDMDHENMFWYRQDPGLGLRLIYFSYDVKMKEKGDIPEGYSVSREKKERFSLILESASTNQTSMYLCASSFGGGSRTDTQYFGPGTRLTVL.

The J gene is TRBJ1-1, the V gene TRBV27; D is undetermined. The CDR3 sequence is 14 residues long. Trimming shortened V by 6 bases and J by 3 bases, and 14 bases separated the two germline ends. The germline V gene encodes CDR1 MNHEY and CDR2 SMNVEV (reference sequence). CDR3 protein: CASSPTGRYTEAFF. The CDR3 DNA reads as TGTGCCAGCAGCCCTACGGGTCGATACACTGAAGCTTTCTTT.

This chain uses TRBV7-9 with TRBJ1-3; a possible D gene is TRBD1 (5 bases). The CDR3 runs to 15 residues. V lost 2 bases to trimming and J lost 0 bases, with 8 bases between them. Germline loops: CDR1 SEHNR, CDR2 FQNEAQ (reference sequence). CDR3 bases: TGTGCCAGCAGCTTAACAGGCTACTCTGGAAACACCATATATTTT. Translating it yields CASSLTGYSGNTIYF.

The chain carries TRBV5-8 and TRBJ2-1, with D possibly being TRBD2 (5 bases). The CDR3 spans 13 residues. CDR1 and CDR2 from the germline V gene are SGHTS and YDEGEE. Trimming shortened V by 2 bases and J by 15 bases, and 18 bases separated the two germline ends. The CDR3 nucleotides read TGTGCCAGCAGCTTAAGTGCCAGCGGACGGTTGTTCTTC. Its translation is CASSLSASGRLFF.

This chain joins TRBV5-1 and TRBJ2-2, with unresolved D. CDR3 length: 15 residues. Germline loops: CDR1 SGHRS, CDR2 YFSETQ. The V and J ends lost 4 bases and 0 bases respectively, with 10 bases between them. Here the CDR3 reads CASSLTLANTGELFF. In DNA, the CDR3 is TGCGCCAGCAGCCTGACACTGGCGAACACCGGGGAGCTGTTTTTT.